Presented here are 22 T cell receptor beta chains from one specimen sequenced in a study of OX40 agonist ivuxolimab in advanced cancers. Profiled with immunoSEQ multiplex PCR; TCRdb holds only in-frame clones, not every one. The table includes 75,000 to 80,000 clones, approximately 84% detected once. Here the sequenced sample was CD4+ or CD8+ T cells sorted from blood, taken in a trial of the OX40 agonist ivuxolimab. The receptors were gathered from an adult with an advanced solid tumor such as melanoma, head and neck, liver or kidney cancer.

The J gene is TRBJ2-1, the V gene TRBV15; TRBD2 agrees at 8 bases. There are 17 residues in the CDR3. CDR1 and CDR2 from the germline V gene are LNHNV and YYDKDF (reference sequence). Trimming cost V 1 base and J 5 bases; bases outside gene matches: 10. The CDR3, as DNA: TGTGCCACCAGCAGAGCCCTGCGGGCGGGGGGTGACAATGAGCAGTTCTTC. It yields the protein CATSRALRAGGDNEQFF.

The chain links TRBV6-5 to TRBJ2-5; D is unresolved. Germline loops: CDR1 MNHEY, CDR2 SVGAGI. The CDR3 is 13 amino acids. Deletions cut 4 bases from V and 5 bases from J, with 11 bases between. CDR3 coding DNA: TGTGCCAGCAGTTTTTTTCTAGGGGAGACCCAGTACTTC. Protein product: CASSFFLGETQYF.

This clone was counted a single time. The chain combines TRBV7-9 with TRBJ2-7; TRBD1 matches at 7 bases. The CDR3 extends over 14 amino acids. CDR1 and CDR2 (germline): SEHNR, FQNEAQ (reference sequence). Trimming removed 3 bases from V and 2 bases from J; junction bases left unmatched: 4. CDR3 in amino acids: CASSFGGQTYEQYF. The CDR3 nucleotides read TGTGCCAGCAGCTTTGGGGGACAGACCTACGAGCAGTACTTC.

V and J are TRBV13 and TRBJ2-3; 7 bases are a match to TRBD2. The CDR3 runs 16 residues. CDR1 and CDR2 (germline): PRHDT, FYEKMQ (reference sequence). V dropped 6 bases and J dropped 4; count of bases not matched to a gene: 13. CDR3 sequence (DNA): TGTGCCAGCAGTTTCTCGACGGGGGGAGTGGCAGATACGCAGTATTTT. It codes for CASSFSTGGVADTQYF.

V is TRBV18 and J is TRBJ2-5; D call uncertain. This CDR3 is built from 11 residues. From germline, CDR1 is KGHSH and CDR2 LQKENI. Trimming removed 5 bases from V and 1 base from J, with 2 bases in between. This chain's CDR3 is CASSSQETQYF. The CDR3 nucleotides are TGTGCCAGCTCATCCCAAGAGACCCAGTACTTC.

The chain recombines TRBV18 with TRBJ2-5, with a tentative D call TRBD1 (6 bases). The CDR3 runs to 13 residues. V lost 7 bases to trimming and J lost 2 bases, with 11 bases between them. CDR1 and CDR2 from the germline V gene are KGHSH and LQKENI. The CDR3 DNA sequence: TGTGCCAGCTGTACAGGGATACAAGAGACCCAGTACTTC. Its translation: CASCTGIQETQYF.

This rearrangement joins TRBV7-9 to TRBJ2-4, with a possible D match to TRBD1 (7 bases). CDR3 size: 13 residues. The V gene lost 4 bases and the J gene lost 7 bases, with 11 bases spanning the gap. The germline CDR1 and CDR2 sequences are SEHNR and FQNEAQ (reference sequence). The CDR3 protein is CASSSGGQNIQYF. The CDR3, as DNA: TGTGCCAGCAGCTCCGGGGGACAGAACATTCAGTACTTC.

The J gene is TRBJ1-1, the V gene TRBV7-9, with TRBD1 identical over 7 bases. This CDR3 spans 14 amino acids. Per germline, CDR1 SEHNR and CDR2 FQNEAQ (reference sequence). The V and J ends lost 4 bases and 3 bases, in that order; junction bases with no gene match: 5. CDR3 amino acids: CASSSRGEDTEAFF. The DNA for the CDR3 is TGTGCCAGCAGCTCCAGGGGGGAGGACACTGAAGCTTTCTTT.

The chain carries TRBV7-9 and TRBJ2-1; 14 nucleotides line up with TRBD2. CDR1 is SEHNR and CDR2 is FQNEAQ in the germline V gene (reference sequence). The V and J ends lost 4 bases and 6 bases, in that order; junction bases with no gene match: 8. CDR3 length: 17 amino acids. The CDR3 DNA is TGTGCCAGCAGCTGGGGACTAGCGGGAGTAGGGTTCAATGAGCAGTTCTTC. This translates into CASSWGLAGVGFNEQFF.

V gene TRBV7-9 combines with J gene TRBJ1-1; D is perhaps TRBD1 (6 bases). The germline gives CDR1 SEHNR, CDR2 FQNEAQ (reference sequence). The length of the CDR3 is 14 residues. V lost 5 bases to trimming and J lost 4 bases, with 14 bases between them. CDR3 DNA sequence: TGTGCCAGCAGCCCAACAGGGCTGGTCACTGAAGCTTTCTTT. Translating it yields CASSPTGLVTEAFF. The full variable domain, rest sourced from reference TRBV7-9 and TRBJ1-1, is DTGVSQNPRHKITKRGQNVTFRCDPISEHNRLYWYRQTLGQGPEFLTYFQNEAQLEKSRLLSDRFSAERPKGSFSTLEIQRTEQGDSAMYLCASSPTGLVTEAFFGQGTRLTVV.

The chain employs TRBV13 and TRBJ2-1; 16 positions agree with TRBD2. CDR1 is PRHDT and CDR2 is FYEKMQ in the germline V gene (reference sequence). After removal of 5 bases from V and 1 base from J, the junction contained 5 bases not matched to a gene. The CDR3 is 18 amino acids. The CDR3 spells CASSPGTSGRASYNEQFF. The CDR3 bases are TGTGCCAGCAGCCCCGGGACTAGCGGGAGGGCTTCCTACAATGAGCAGTTCTTC. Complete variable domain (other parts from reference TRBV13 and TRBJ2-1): AAGVIQSPRHLIKEKRETATLKCYPIPRHDTVYWYQQGPGQDPQFLISFYEKMQSDKGSIPDRFSAQQFSDYHSELNMSSLELGDSALYFCASSPGTSGRASYNEQFFGPGTRLTVL.

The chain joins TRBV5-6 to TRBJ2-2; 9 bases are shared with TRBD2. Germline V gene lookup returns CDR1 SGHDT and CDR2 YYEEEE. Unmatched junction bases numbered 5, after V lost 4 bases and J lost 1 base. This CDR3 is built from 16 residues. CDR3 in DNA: TGTGCCAGCAGCAGGACTAGCGCCATGAACACCGGGGAGCTGTTTTTT. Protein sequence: CASSRTSAMNTGELFF. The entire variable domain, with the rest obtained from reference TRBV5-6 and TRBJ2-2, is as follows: DAGVTQSPTHLIKTRGQQVTLRCSPKSGHDTVSWYQQALGQGPQFIFQYYEEEERQRGNFPDRFSGHQFPNYSSELNVNALLLGDSALYLCASSRTSAMNTGELFFGEGSRLTVL.

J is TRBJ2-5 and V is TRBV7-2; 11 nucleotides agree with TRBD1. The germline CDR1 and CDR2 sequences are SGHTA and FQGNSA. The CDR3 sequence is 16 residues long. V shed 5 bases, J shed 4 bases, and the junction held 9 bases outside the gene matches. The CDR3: CASSHGQGARGETQYF. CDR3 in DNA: TGTGCCAGCAGCCACGGACAGGGGGCGCGGGGAGAGACCCAGTACTTC.

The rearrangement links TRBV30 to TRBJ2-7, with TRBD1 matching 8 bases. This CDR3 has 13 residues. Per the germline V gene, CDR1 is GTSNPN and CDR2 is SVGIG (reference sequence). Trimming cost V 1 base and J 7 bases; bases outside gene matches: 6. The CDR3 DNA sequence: TGTGCCTGGAGTGCCCAGGGGGCGGGTGAGCAGTACTTC. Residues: CAWSAQGAGEQYF.

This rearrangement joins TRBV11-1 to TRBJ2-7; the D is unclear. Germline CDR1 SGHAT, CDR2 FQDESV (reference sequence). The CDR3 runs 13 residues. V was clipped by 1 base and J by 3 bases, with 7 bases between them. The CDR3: CASSLGGVYEQYF. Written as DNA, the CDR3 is TGTGCCAGCAGCTTAGGTGGAGTCTACGAGCAGTACTTC.

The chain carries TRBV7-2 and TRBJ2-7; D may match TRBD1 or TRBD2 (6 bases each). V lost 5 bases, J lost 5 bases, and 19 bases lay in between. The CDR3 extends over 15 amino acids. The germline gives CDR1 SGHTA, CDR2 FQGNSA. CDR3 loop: CASSQRSDRRDEQYF. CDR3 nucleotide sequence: TGTGCCAGCAGCCAGCGATCAGACAGGAGGGACGAGCAGTACTTC.

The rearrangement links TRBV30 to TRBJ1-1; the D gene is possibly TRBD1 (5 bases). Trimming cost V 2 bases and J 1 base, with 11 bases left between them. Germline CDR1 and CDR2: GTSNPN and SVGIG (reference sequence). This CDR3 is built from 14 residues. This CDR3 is CAWSRGGTNTEAFF. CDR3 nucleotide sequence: TGTGCCTGGAGTCGGGGCGGAACGAACACTGAAGCTTTCTTT.

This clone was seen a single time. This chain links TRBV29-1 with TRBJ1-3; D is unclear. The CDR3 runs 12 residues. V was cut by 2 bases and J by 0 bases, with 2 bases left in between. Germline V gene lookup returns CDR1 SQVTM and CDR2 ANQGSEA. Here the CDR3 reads CSVENSGNTIYF. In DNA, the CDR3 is TGCAGCGTTGAAAACTCTGGAAACACCATATATTTT.

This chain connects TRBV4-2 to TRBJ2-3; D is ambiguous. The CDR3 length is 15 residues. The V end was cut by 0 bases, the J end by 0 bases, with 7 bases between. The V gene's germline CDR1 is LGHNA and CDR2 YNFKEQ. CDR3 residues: CASSQDQVSTDTQYF. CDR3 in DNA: TGTGCCAGCAGCCAAGATCAAGTCAGCACAGATACGCAGTATTTT.

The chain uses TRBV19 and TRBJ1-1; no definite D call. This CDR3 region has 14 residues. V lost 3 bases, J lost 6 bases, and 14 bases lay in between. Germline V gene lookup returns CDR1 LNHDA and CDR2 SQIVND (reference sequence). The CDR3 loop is CASSMRIEFSEAFF. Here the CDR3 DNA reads TGTGCCAGTAGTATGAGGATAGAGTTTTCTGAAGCTTTCTTT.

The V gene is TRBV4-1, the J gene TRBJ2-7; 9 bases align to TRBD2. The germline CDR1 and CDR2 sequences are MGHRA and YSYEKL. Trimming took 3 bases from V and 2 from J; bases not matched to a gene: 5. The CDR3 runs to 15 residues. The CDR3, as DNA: TGCGCCAGCAGCCAGACTAGCGGCCTTACCTACGAGCAGTACTTC. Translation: CASSQTSGLTYEQYF.

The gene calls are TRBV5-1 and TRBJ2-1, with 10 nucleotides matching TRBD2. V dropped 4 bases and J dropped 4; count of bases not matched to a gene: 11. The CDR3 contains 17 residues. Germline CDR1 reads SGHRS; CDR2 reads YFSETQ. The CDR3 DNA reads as TGCGCCAGCAGCCCGGTGGCTAGCGGGGGCGATTACAATGAGCAGTTCTTC. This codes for CASSPVASGGDYNEQFF. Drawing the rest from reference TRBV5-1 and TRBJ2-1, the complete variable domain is KAGVTQTPRYLIKTRGQQVTLSCSPISGHRSVSWYQQTPGQGLQFLFEYFSETQRNKGNFPGRFSGRQFSNSRSEMNVSTLELGDSALYLCASSPVASGGDYNEQFFGPGTRLTVL.